This T cell receptor beta chain was profiled in a study of blood T cell repertoires in COVID-19. The CDR3 spans 13 residues. The germline V gene encodes CDR1 SGHTA and CDR2 FQGNSA. The V and J ends lost 1 base and 13 bases respectively, with 15 bases between them. Libraries were prepared by immunoSEQ multiplex PCR; TCRdb keeps only in-frame clonotypes and omits some of them. Of 40,000 or so clones in the sample, 88% were seen once. Material: peripheral blood. The TCR sequence derives from a human donor in a cohort sampled during active COVID-19. The chain uses TRBV7-2 and TRBJ2-3; D is uncertain. CDR3 nucleotides: TGTGCCAGCAGCTTAGGTCATTCCCGGGTGGAGTATTTT. It yields the protein CASSLGHSRVEYF.